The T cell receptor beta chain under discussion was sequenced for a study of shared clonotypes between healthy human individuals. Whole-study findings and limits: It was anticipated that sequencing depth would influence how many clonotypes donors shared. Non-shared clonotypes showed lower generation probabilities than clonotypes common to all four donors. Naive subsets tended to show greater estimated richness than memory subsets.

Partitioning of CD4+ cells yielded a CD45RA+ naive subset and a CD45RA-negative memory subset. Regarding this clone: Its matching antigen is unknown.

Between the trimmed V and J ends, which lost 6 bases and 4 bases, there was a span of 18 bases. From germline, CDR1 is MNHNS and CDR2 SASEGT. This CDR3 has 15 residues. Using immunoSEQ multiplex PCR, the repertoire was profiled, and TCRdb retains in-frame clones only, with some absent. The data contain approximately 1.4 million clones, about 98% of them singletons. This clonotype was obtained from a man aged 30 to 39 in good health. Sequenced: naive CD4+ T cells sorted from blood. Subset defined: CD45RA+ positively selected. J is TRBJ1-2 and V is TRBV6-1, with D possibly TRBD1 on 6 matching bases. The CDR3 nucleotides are TGTGCCAGCAGCGGAAACTTGGGGGGCAGCTATGGCTACACCTTC. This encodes CASSGNLGGSYGYTF.